The 32 T cell receptor beta chains below come from one sample, sequenced in a study of Graves' ophthalmopathy and Graves' hyperthyroidism. Researchers took RNA transcripts and amplified TCR beta CDR3 regions from them. A first-round RT-PCR used HTBI primers, followed by a second-round multiplex PCR. TCRdb fed the multiplex PCR reads into MiXCR, producing one record per CDR3 protein. The repertoire has a few hundred thousand distinct CDR3 sequences, 20% to 25% of them found once; the top ten carry more than 35%. Material for sequencing was peripheral blood. The receptors derive from a woman aged 45-65 years with Graves' ophthalmopathy.

In its sample, this clonotype was seen a few times. The chain uses TRBV12-3 or TRBV12-4 and TRBJ1-1, with TRBD1 matching 12 bases. V gave up 5 bases and J gave up 10 bases; unmatched junction bases: 5. The CDR3 is 13 amino acids. The chain's CDR3 is CASSDRDRGRAFF. The CDR3 nucleotides read TGTGCCAGCAGTGACCGGGACAGGGGGCGAGCTTTCTTT.

This clonotype was picked up many times. The chain couples TRBV6-5 to TRBJ2-5, with D tentatively TRBD2 (5 bases). The CDR3 loop spans 13 amino acids. The V end was cut by 7 bases, the J end by 3 bases, with 12 bases between. Germline CDR1 is MNHEY and CDR2 is SVGAGI. CDR3 region: CASTTGWEETQYF. The CDR3 nucleotides read TGTGCCAGCACTACGGGGTGGGAAGAGACCCAGTACTTC.

This clonotype was seen repeatedly, ten times or more. V and J are TRBV6-1 and TRBJ2-7; possibly TRBD1 for D (6 bases). The germline gives CDR1 MNHNS, CDR2 SASEGT. The CDR3 sequence is 13 residues long. Trimming cost V 6 bases and J 12 bases, with 21 bases left between them. In DNA, the CDR3 is TGTGCCAGCAGGGAACCCGACAGGCCTACTGCGTACTTC. Its protein is CASREPDRPTAYF.

This clonotype was counted only a few times. The chain links TRBV9 to TRBJ2-7; D is perhaps TRBD2 (6 bases). Germline CDR1 is SGDLS and CDR2 is YYNGEE. CDR3 size: 16 residues. Trimming cost V 4 bases and J 3 bases, with 20 bases left between them. CDR3 in amino acids: CASSHPQGLANYEQYF. The CDR3 DNA is TGTGCCAGCAGCCATCCACAAGGGCTAGCGAACTACGAGCAGTACTTC.

This clonotype was found many times. This chain joins TRBV11-3 and TRBJ2-5; tentatively, D is TRBD1 (6 bases). This CDR3 is built from 14 residues. The germline V and J ends were trimmed by 1 base and 5 bases, with 11 bases remaining between them. Germline loops: CDR1 SGHNT, CDR2 YENEEA. CDR3 nucleotides: TGTGCCAGCAGCTTAGGGACAGCCTCTGAGACCCAGTACTTC. Translating it yields CASSLGTASETQYF.

The sample holds many counts of this clonotype. The chain combines TRBV2 with TRBJ2-2; possible D gene TRBD2, 6 bases. Trimming left V 8 bases short and J 4 bases short, with 11 bases between. The CDR3 consists of 13 residues. The germline V gene encodes CDR1 SNHLY and CDR2 FYNNEI. CDR3 region: CASSGEGTGELFF. The CDR3 nucleotides are TGTGCCAGCTCGGGAGAAGGCACCGGGGAGCTGTTTTTT.

This clonotype was found many times. The chain is built from TRBV12-5 and TRBJ1-2, with D hard to call. The CDR3 is 18 residues long. From germline, CDR1 is LGHNT and CDR2 FRNRAP. V was cut by 0 bases and J by 4 bases, with 21 bases left in between. CDR3 bases: TGTGCTAGTGGTTTGGTGGTGGGTACATCGAGCCCGGCCTATGGCTACACCTTC. Translating it yields CASGLVVGTSSPAYGYTF.

This clonotype was counted many times. This chain links TRBV7-2 with TRBJ2-7; D unresolved. CDR1 and CDR2 from the germline V gene are SGHTA and FQGNSA. V was pared by 2 bases and J by 7 bases, with 12 bases between. This CDR3 spans 13 amino acids. The CDR3, as DNA: TGTGCCAGCAGCTTATTTGCTAGGGTGGAGCAGTACTTC. Its translation is CASSLFARVEQYF. The complete variable domain, with remaining parts taken from reference TRBV7-2 and TRBJ2-7, reads GAGVSQSPSNKVTEKGKDVELRCDPISGHTALYWYRQSLGQGLEFLIYFQGNSAPDKSGLPSDRFSAERTGGSVSTLTIQRTQQEDSAVYLCASSLFARVEQYFGPGTRLTVT.

This clonotype was counted a few times. V is TRBV11-2 and J is TRBJ1-1, with 7 nucleotides matching TRBD1. Germline assignment: CDR1 SGHAT and CDR2 FQNNGV. CDR3 length: 14 residues. After removal of 6 bases from V and 11 bases from J, the junction contained 15 bases not matched to a gene. CDR3 DNA: TGTGCCAGCAGTTCAGGGGGGGTATCATCTGGGGCTTTCTTT. Translated, it gives CASSSGGVSSGAFF.

This clonotype has ten or more counts. This chain joins TRBV27 and TRBJ2-7; D tentatively reads TRBD1 or TRBD2 (6 bases each). This CDR3 region has 15 residues. Trimming shortened V by 8 bases and J by 2 bases, and 19 bases separated the two germline ends. Germline values: CDR1 MNHEY, CDR2 SMNVEV (reference sequence). CDR3 sequence: CASLPRGRGTYEQYF. For the CDR3, the DNA is TGTGCCAGCCTACCCCGGGGGCGGGGAACCTACGAGCAGTACTTC.

This clonotype has ten or more counts. This sequence joins TRBV6-5 and TRBJ2-7; the D gene is possibly TRBD2 (5 bases). V was trimmed by 10 bases and J by 0 bases, leaving 19 bases between them. The CDR3 loop spans 15 amino acids. Germline V gene data show CDR1 as MNHEY and CDR2 as SVGAGI. The CDR3: CATRAGWERSYEQYF. In nucleotides, the CDR3 is TGTGCCACCCGGGCCGGGTGGGAGCGCTCCTACGAGCAGTACTTC.

This clonotype was recorded a few times. This chain links TRBV27 with TRBJ2-7; TRBD1 matches at 8 bases. This CDR3 region has 13 residues. Trimming took 4 bases from V and 7 from J; bases not matched to a gene: 6. Germline CDR1 is MNHEY and CDR2 is SMNVEV (reference sequence). The CDR3 DNA follows: TGTGCCAGCAGTTCCCAGGGGGCAAATGAGCAGTACTTC. This sequence encodes CASSSQGANEQYF.

This clonotype was counted many times. The chain is built from TRBV27 and TRBJ2-5; D gene unclear. The germline CDR1 and CDR2 sequences are MNHEY and SMNVEV (reference sequence). CDR3 length: 15 amino acids. The V gene lost 2 bases and the J gene lost 1 base, with 11 bases spanning the gap. The CDR3 DNA follows: TGTGCCAGCAGTTTAGGAAGCACGCCCCAAGAGACCCAGTACTTC. It translates to CASSLGSTPQETQYF.

This clonotype was picked up many times. The chain carries TRBV6-5 and TRBJ1-1, with D perhaps TRBD1 (5 bases). Germline V gene lookup returns CDR1 MNHEY and CDR2 SVGAGI. This CDR3 has 15 residues. Trimming stripped 5 bases from V and 3 bases from J, with 16 bases between. DNA of the CDR3: TGTGCCAGCAGTCCCAGACCCAGGGTGTACACTGAAGCTTTCTTT. It yields the protein CASSPRPRVYTEAFF.

In regard to this clonotype: A much larger clone is a single base away; this may be a read error. The chain employs TRBV4-2 and TRBJ2-7; 7 nucleotides align to TRBD2. This CDR3 has 15 residues. Unmatched junction bases numbered 11, after V lost 4 bases and J lost 5 bases. CDR1 and CDR2 from the germline V gene are LGHNA and YNFKEQ. The CDR3 sequence: CASSRGHGTNNEQYF. The CDR3 bases are TGTGCCAGCAGCCGAGGGCACGGGACTAACAACGAGCAGTACTTC.

This clonotype was observed at least ten times. The gene calls are TRBV28 and TRBJ2-7; tentatively, D is TRBD2 (6 bases). The CDR3 contains 15 residues. Germline V gene data show CDR1 as MDHEN and CDR2 as SYDVKM. V lost 3 bases and J lost 0, with 12 bases in between. The CDR3 nucleotides are TGTGCCAGCAGTTTGATCGGGGGTAGCTCCTACGAGCAGTACTTC. Amino acids: CASSLIGGSSYEQYF.

V usage is TRBV28 and J usage is TRBJ1-5; D is uncertain. Germline lookup yields CDR1 MDHEN and CDR2 SYDVKM. The CDR3 has 15 amino acids. Trimming pared 2 bases from V and 1 base from J, leaving 9 bases between. The CDR3 reads CASSLEGGSNQPQHF. CDR3 nucleotide sequence: TGTGCCAGCAGTTTAGAGGGCGGGAGCAATCAGCCCCAGCATTTT.

This clonotype was counted a few times. The rearrangement links TRBV10-3 to TRBJ2-7; perhaps TRBD2 as D (6 bases). CDR1 and CDR2 from the germline V gene are ENHRY and SYGVKD. The CDR3 covers 13 residues. Trimming took 10 bases from V and 3 from J, leaving 16 bases between them. CDR3 loop: CATSKGGGYEQYF. Written as DNA, the CDR3 is TGTGCCACCAGCAAGGGAGGCGGCTACGAGCAGTACTTC.

The table lists this clonotype with many counts. The V call is TRBV12-3 or TRBV12-4, the J call TRBJ2-2; D uncertain. The CDR3 consists of 18 residues. Trimming removed 1 base at V and 1 base at J, with 16 bases between. CDR3 DNA sequence: TGTGCCAGCAGTTTAGGGATTGGTATATGGCAGAACACCGGGGAGCTGTTTTTT. This translates into CASSLGIGIWQNTGELFF.

The rearrangement joins TRBV6-1 to TRBJ2-7; tentative D call: TRBD2 (5 bases). With 11 bases removed from V and 0 bases from J, the gap between germline ends came to 14 bases. Germline V gene sequence: CDR1 MNHNS, CDR2 SASEGT. The CDR3 has 13 amino acids. In DNA form, the CDR3 reads TGTGCCGCACCTTCGGGGAGCTCCTACGAGCAGTACTTC. Its protein is CAAPSGSSYEQYF.

This clonotype has at least ten counts. The chain joins TRBV24-1 to TRBJ2-2; D is uncertain. Germline CDR1 and CDR2: KGHDR and SFDVKD. Trimming took off 5 bases at V and 4 bases at J, with 7 bases between the two ends. The CDR3 consists of 13 residues. CDR3 DNA: TGTGCCACCAGTGGCGCAAGCACCGGGGAGCTGTTTTTT. Encoded protein: CATSGASTGELFF.

V is TRBV6-5 and J is TRBJ2-7; TRBD2 aligns across 14 bases. CDR1 is MNHEY and CDR2 is SVGAGI in the germline V gene. Trimming cost V 4 bases and J 5 bases; bases outside gene matches: 10. This CDR3 region has 17 residues. DNA for the CDR3: TGTGCCAGCAGTTTGGGACTAGCGGGAGTACGCTTCCACGAGCAGTACTTC. Its protein product is CASSLGLAGVRFHEQYF.

This clonotype was recorded many times. The V and J genes are TRBV20-1 and TRBJ2-7, with D hard to call. Germline V gives CDR1 DFQATT, CDR2 SNEGSKA (reference sequence). The length of the CDR3 is 15 residues. Trimming shortened V by 0 bases and J by 4 bases, and 16 bases separated the two germline ends. The CDR3 sequence is CSARDGQGRPYEQYF. The CDR3 nucleotides are TGCAGTGCTAGAGACGGCCAAGGACGTCCTTACGAGCAGTACTTC.

The J gene is TRBJ2-7, the V gene TRBV29-1, with 7 bases identical to TRBD1. The CDR3 runs to 14 residues. Per the germline V gene, CDR1 is SQVTM and CDR2 is ANQGSEA. V lost 5 bases to trimming and J lost 0 bases; unmatched junction nucleotides: 7. In DNA, the CDR3 is TGCAGCGTTCAGACAGGGACGATCTCCTACGAGCAGTACTTC. Translating gives CSVQTGTISYEQYF.

The genes are TRBV12-3 or TRBV12-4 and TRBJ1-2, with no clear D. V lost 3 bases to trimming and J lost 6 bases, with 11 bases between them. The CDR3 contains 13 residues. CDR3 coding DNA: TGTGCCAGCAGTTTTTTGGGTCGCGATGGCTACACCTTC. This codes for CASSFLGRDGYTF.

The CDR3 region has the DNA TGCAGTGCTAGAGATCAGGTAGACACTGAAGCTTTCTTT. Translating gives CSARDQVDTEAFF. V gene TRBV20-1 combines with J gene TRBJ1-1; D is uncertain. The CDR3 contains 13 residues. V was cut by 0 bases and J by 3 bases, with 8 bases left in between. Germline V lookup: CDR1 DFQATT, CDR2 SNEGSKA (reference sequence).

This clonotype was counted ten times or more. The chain combines TRBV6-2 or TRBV6-3 with TRBJ2-7; D not resolved. CDR1 and CDR2 from the germline V gene are MNHEY and SVGEGT. V was cut by 5 bases and J by 5 bases, with 7 bases left in between. The CDR3 runs to 11 residues. The CDR3 here is CASSRLHEQYF. In DNA, the CDR3 is TGTGCCAGCAGTCGCCTCCACGAGCAGTACTTC.

This clonotype occurred a few times. This chain joins TRBV20-1 and TRBJ2-7; no clear D gene. Germline CDR1 and CDR2: DFQATT and SNEGSKA (reference sequence). The CDR3 is 10 residues long. V lost 3 bases, J lost 7 bases, and 7 bases lay in between. CDR3 sequence: CSASRIEQYF. The DNA of the CDR3 is TGCAGTGCTAGCAGGATAGAGCAGTACTTC.

The J gene is TRBJ2-5, the V gene TRBV6-1, with 11 bases that match TRBD2. The CDR3 totals 15 residues. Germline CDR1 and CDR2: MNHNS and SASEGT. The junction had 7 bases not matched to a gene; V was cut back by 6 bases and J by 4 bases. This CDR3 is CASRSLTSGAETQYF. The CDR3 bases are TGTGCCAGCAGGAGCTTGACTAGCGGGGCAGAGACCCAGTACTTC.

This clonotype was recorded many times. The CDR3 DNA is TGTGCCAGCAGTACACAGGGGAGTACCTACGAGCAGTACTTC. Amino acids: CASSTQGSTYEQYF. The rearrangement uses TRBV27 and TRBJ2-7, with 7 bases matching TRBD1. J was trimmed by 2 bases and V by 5 bases; bases with no gene match: 6. CDR1 is MNHEY and CDR2 is SMNVEV in the germline V gene (reference sequence). The CDR3 consists of 14 residues.

This clonotype was recorded at least ten times. The CDR3 here is CASSASGANVLTF. The CDR3, as DNA: TGTGCCAGCAGTGCCTCTGGGGCCAACGTCCTGACTTTC. V gene TRBV28 combines with J gene TRBJ2-6; D remains unclear. This CDR3 is built from 13 residues. Germline-derived CDR1 and CDR2 are MDHEN and SYDVKM. Trimming stripped 5 bases from V and 0 bases from J, with 2 bases between.

This clonotype was counted ten times or more. J is TRBJ2-2 and V is TRBV11-3; D gene uncertain. V lost 2 bases to trimming and J lost 7 bases, with 20 bases between them. This CDR3 has 17 residues. The V gene's germline CDR1 is SGHNT and CDR2 YENEEA. Here the CDR3 reads CASSLWEGPYDGGELFF. The CDR3 DNA sequence: TGTGCCAGCAGCTTATGGGAAGGCCCCTACGACGGCGGGGAGCTGTTTTTT.